One sample yielded the 15 T cell receptor beta chains listed below, sequenced in a study of T cells in narcolepsy. Data came from immunoSEQ multiplex PCR; TCRdb stores just in-frame clones and leaves some out. The sample lists about 32,000 clones; about 76% were seen once. The sample comprised CD45RA- memory CD4+ T cells from PBMCs. These receptors came from a human donor with narcolepsy.

V and J are TRBV11-2 and TRBJ2-1; 12 positions agree with TRBD2. Germline V gene data show CDR1 as SGHAT and CDR2 as FQNNGV. Germline trimming cut 7 bases from V and 2 bases from J; bases unmatched to any gene: 6. The CDR3 contains 16 residues. The CDR3 DNA reads TGTGCCAGCACCCTACTAGCGGGAGGCCCCTACAATGAGCAGTTCTTC. Translated: CASTLLAGGPYNEQFF.

The chain combines TRBV19 with TRBJ2-1; 13 bases map to TRBD2. Germline CDR1 reads LNHDA; CDR2 reads SQIVND (reference sequence). The CDR3 is made up of 15 amino acids. The trim removed 3 bases at V and 13 bases at J, leaving 9 bases unmatched. The CDR3 protein is CASSIPLAGGGPQFF. In DNA, the CDR3 is TGTGCCAGTAGTATCCCACTAGCGGGAGGGGGCCCTCAGTTCTTC.

The chain joins TRBV12-5 to TRBJ2-7; 14 bases are a match to TRBD2. This CDR3 spans 20 amino acids. Germline V gene sequence: CDR1 LGHNT, CDR2 FRNRAP. Trimming at V came to 5 bases and at J to 4 bases, leaving 19 bases not matched to a gene. CDR3 sequence reads: CASGRSGLAGVTPKWYEQYF. CDR3 bases: TGTGCTAGTGGTAGATCGGGACTAGCGGGAGTCACCCCGAAATGGTACGAGCAGTACTTC.

This chain connects TRBV7-6 to TRBJ2-3, with a tentative D call TRBD2 (6 bases). Germline-derived CDR1 and CDR2 are SGHVS and FNYEAQ. Between the trimmed V and J ends, which lost 1 base and 5 bases, there was a span of 13 bases. The CDR3 loop spans 15 amino acids. CDR3 coding DNA: TGTGCCAGCAGCTTAGACTTACTAGCAAGAGATACGCAGTATTTT. It translates to CASSLDLLARDTQYF. Variable domain in full (rest from reference TRBV7-6 and TRBJ2-3): GAGVSQSPRYKVTKRGQDVALRCDPISGHVSLYWYRQALGQGPEFLTYFNYEAQQDKSGLPNDRFSAERPEGSISTLTIQRTEQRDSAMYRCASSLDLLARDTQYFGPGTRLTVL.

The rearrangement uses TRBV27 and TRBJ2-7, with D possibly being TRBD2 (6 bases). CDR3 size: 14 residues. CDR1 is MNHEY, CDR2 SMNVEV, per germline (reference sequence). Trimming left V 6 bases short and J 9 bases short, with 21 bases between. CDR3 DNA: TGTGCCAGCAGGAAAACGGGAGACTCAGGGCGGCAGTACTTC. Translating gives CASRKTGDSGRQYF.

The V call is TRBV7-6, the J call TRBJ2-5, with TRBD2 as a possible D gene (5 bases). Trimming cost V 4 bases and J 1 base, with 7 bases left between them. The germline CDR1 and CDR2 sequences are SGHVS and FNYEAQ. The CDR3 is 13 amino acids. The CDR3 region is CASSSDSQETQYF. Here the CDR3 DNA reads TGTGCCAGCAGCTCGGACTCCCAAGAGACCCAGTACTTC.

The J gene is TRBJ1-2, the V gene TRBV19; D is unresolved. V lost 5 bases to trimming and J lost 3 bases, with 7 bases between them. Germline assignment: CDR1 LNHDA and CDR2 SQIVND (reference sequence). The length of the CDR3 is 12 residues. CDR3 coding DNA: TGTGCCAGTAGTCTGCAGGACTATGGCTACACCTTC. Protein product: CASSLQDYGYTF.

The rearrangement joins TRBV5-4 to TRBJ1-6; D ambiguous. Germline-derived CDR1 and CDR2 are SGHNT and YYREEE (reference sequence). V lost 4 bases to trimming and J lost 5 bases, with 13 bases between them. The CDR3 has 15 residues. The CDR3 spells CASSPTGVDNSPLHF. As DNA, the CDR3 is TGTGCCAGCAGCCCTACGGGAGTAGATAATTCACCCCTCCACTTT.

This chain connects TRBV6-1 to TRBJ2-7; no clear D gene. The length of the CDR3 is 14 residues. The V gene lost 6 bases and the J gene lost 1 base, with 13 bases spanning the gap. CDR1 is MNHNS, CDR2 SASEGT, per germline. CDR3 loop: CASRGGQPSYEQYF. In DNA form, the CDR3 reads TGTGCCAGCAGGGGTGGGCAGCCATCCTACGAGCAGTACTTC.

The rearrangement links TRBV11-2 to TRBJ2-4; weak D call: TRBD1 (5 bases). With 1 base removed from V and 0 bases from J, the gap between germline ends came to 16 bases. Germline assignment: CDR1 SGHAT and CDR2 FQNNGV. This CDR3 region has 18 residues. CDR3 in amino acids: CASSLGQLALLAKNIQYF. For the CDR3, the DNA is TGTGCCAGCAGCTTAGGACAGTTAGCCCTTCTAGCCAAAAACATTCAGTACTTC.

V usage is TRBV5-1 and J usage is TRBJ2-7, with 7 nucleotides matching TRBD1. From germline, CDR1 is SGHRS and CDR2 YFSETQ. This CDR3 has 14 residues. With 3 bases clipped from V and 2 bases from J, the junction kept 5 bases outside the gene matches. The DNA for the CDR3 is TGCGCCAGCAGCTCCCCGGGACAGCCCTACGAGCAGTACTTC. Its protein is CASSSPGQPYEQYF. The entire variable domain, with the rest obtained from reference TRBV5-1 and TRBJ2-7, is as follows: KAGVTQTPRYLIKTRGQQVTLSCSPISGHRSVSWYQQTPGQGLQFLFEYFSETQRNKGNFPGRFSGRQFSNSRSEMNVSTLELGDSALYLCASSSPGQPYEQYFGPGTRLTVT.

The chain couples TRBV10-3 to TRBJ2-3; 13 bases fit TRBD2. Trimming cost V 4 bases and J 0 bases; bases outside gene matches: 19. The CDR3 contains 22 residues. CDR1 is ENHRY, CDR2 SYGVKD, per germline. The CDR3 coding sequence is TGTGCCATCAGTGGACACACATCCGGGACTAGCGGGACTAAGAAGAGCACAGATACGCAGTATTTT. Translating gives CAISGHTSGTSGTKKSTDTQYF.

The chain couples TRBV27 to TRBJ2-7, with D maybe TRBD2 (5 bases). CDR3 size: 14 residues. The V gene lost 8 bases and the J gene lost 2 bases, with 16 bases spanning the gap. Germline-derived CDR1 and CDR2 are MNHEY and SMNVEV (reference sequence). CDR3 sequence: CASGESESAYEQYF. The CDR3 region has the DNA TGTGCCAGCGGGGAGTCAGAATCCGCCTACGAGCAGTACTTC.

This chain connects TRBV30 to TRBJ1-5, with 7 bases identical to TRBD1. V lost 4 bases and J lost 1; bases outside the gene matches: 7. Germline loops: CDR1 GTSNPN, CDR2 SVGIG (reference sequence). This CDR3 has 15 amino acids. The CDR3 DNA is TGTGCCTGGAATAAAGGGGGCGGGAGCAATCAGCCCCAGCATTTT. Translating gives CAWNKGGGSNQPQHF.

The J gene is TRBJ2-2, the V gene TRBV2; 9 bases fit TRBD2. CDR1 and CDR2 (germline): SNHLY, FYNNEI. The CDR3 is 14 residues long. J lost 1 base, V lost 8 bases, and 2 bases had no gene match. DNA of the CDR3: TGTGCCAGCCAGACTAGCGGGAACACCGGGGAGCTGTTTTTT. Its protein is CASQTSGNTGELFF.